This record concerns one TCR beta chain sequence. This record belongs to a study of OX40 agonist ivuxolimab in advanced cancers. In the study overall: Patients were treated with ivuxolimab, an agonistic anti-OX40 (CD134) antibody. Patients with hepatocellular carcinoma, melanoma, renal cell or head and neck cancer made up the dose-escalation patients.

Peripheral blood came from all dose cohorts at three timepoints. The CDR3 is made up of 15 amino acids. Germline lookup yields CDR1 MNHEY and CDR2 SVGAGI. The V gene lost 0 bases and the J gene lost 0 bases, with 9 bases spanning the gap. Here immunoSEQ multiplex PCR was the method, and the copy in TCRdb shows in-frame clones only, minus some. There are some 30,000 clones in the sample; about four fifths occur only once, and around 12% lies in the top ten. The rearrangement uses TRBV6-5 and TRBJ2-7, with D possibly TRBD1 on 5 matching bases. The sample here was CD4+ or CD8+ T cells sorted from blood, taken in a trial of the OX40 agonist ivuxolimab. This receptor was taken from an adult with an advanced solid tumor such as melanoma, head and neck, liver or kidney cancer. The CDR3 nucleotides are TGTGCCAGCAGTTACTCGAGCACAGGCTCCTACGAGCAGTACTTC. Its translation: CASSYSSTGSYEQYF.